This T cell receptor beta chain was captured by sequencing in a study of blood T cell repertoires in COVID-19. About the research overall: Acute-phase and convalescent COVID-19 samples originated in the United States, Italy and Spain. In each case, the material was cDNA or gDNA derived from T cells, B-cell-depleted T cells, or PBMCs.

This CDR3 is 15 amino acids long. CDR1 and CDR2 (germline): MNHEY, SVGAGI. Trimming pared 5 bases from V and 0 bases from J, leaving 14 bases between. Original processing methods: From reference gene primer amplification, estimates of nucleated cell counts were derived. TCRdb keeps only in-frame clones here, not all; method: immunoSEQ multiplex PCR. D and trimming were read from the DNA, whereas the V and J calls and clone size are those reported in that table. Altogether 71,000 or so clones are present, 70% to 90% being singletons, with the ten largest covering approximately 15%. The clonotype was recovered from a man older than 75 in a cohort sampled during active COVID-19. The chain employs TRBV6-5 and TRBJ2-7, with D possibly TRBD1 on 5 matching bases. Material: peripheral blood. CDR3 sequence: CASSPDSAPSYEQYF. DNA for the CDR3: TGTGCCAGCAGTCCAGACAGTGCCCCCTCCTACGAGCAGTACTTC.